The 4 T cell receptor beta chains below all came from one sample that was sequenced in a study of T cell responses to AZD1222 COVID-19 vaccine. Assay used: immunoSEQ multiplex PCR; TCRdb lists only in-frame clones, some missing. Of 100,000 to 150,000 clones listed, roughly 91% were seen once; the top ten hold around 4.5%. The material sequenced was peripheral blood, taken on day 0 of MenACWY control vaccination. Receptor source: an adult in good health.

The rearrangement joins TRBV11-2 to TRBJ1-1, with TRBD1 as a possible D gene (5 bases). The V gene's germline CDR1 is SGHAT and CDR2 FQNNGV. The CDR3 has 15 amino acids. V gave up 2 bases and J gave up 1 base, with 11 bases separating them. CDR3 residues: CASSLKGRGNTEAFF. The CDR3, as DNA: TGTGCCAGCAGCTTAAAGGGGCGTGGGAACACTGAAGCTTTCTTT.

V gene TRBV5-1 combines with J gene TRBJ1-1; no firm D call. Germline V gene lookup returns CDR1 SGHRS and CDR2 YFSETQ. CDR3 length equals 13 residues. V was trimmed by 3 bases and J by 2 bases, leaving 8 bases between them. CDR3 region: CASSWWGNTEAFF. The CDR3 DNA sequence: TGCGCCAGCAGCTGGTGGGGTAACACTGAAGCTTTCTTT.

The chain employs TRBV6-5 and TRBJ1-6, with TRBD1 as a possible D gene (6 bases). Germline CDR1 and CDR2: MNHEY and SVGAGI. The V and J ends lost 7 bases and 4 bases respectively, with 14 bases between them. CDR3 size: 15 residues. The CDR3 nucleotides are TGTGCCAGCACTTTGAACAGGGATTATAATTCACCCCTCCACTTT. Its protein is CASTLNRDYNSPLHF.

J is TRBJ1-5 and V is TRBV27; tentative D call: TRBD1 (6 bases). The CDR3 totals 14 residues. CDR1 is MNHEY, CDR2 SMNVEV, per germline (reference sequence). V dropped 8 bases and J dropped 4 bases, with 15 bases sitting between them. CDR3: CASRTGTRNQPQHF. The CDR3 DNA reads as TGTGCCAGCCGTACAGGGACCCGAAATCAGCCCCAGCATTTT.